This T cell receptor (beta chain) stems from a study of PD-1 blockade in classical Hodgkin lymphoma. Specified time point: cycle 4 day 1 (C4D1), after more than five weeks of nivolumab. Autologous stem cell transplantation was followed by relapse in every patient, and brentuximab vedotin exposure varied. Purification of CD4+ T cells from thawed PBMCs was performed via magnetic negative selection. The CDR3 totals 12 residues. The germline CDR1 and CDR2 sequences are SGHTA and FQGNSA. The V gene lost 5 bases and the J gene lost 6 bases, with 8 bases spanning the gap. Assay used: immunoSEQ multiplex PCR; TCRdb lists only in-frame clones, some missing. The sample carries some 11,000 clones, around 74% recorded once.

The rearrangement links TRBV7-2 to TRBJ2-1; possible D gene TRBD2, 5 bases. This material consisted of CD4+ T cells from blood, taken before the fourth cycle of nivolumab. The TCR was taken from a human donor with classical Hodgkin lymphoma. As DNA, the CDR3 is TGTGCCAGCAGCAAGACTACCAATGAGCAGTTCTTC. This codes for CASSKTTNEQFF.